The source of this T cell receptor beta chain is a study of blood T cell repertoires in COVID-19. Turning to the study itself: The samples span acute and convalescent COVID-19 from the United States, Italy and Spain.

The CDR3 is made up of 12 amino acids. Germline trimming cut 6 bases from V and 5 bases from J; bases unmatched to any gene: 2. TCRdb's table, derived via immunoSEQ multiplex PCR, lists solely in-frame clones and lacks some. The sample yields roughly 150,000 clones, 83% seen once. The sequenced sample was peripheral blood. The rearrangement joins TRBV12-3 or TRBV12-4 to TRBJ2-3; 7 nucleotides agree with TRBD2. The receptor was isolated from a woman aged 70-85 years who had recovered from COVID-19. The CDR3 nucleotides read TGTGCCAGCAGGACGGGGGGAGATACGCAGTATTTT. Protein sequence: CASRTGGDTQYF.